Each of the 21 T cell receptor beta chains below was sequenced from the same sample in a study of CD8+CD57+ T cells in acquired aplastic anemia. The use of genomic DNA as template underpinned the TCR beta VDJ and CDR3 profiling. TCRdb fed the reads into MiXCR, producing one record per CDR3 protein. This table holds 210,000 or so distinct CDR3 sequences, under 50% found once. Patients included in sequencing had previously demonstrated CD8+CD57+ cell expansion by flow cytometry. Sequences were obtained from sorted CD4+, CD8+, or CD8+CD57+ T cells (not recorded which) from PBMCs. These receptors came from a human donor with aplastic anemia.

This clonotype was counted many times. In DNA, the CDR3 is TGCGCCAGCAGCCCCTACCTCAGCACAGATACGCAGTATTTT. This translates into CASSPYLSTDTQYF. The rearrangement uses TRBV5-1 and TRBJ2-3; the D is unclear. The germline CDR1 and CDR2 sequences are SGHRS and YFSETQ. Trimming took off 4 bases at V and 0 bases at J, with 9 bases between the two ends. This CDR3 spans 14 amino acids.

The chain couples TRBV12-3 or TRBV12-4 to TRBJ1-2, with D perhaps matching TRBD1 (5 bases). Trimming shortened V by 8 bases and J by 7 bases, and 20 bases separated the two germline ends. The CDR3 runs to 14 residues. Here the CDR3 reads CASVWGGAPFGYTF. The DNA of the CDR3 is TGTGCCAGCGTATGGGGAGGGGCCCCTTTTGGCTACACCTTC.

The chain uses TRBV24-1 and TRBJ2-1; D gene unclear. Trimming took off 0 bases at V and 4 bases at J, with 6 bases between the two ends. CDR3 length: 14 residues. The germline V gene encodes CDR1 KGHDR and CDR2 SFDVKD. The CDR3 DNA reads as TGTGCCACCAGTGATTTGGTAGGTTACAATGAGCAGTTCTTC. Residues: CATSDLVGYNEQFF.

This clonotype has at least ten counts. The CDR3 DNA reads as TGTGCCAGCAGCGTGAACACCGGGGAGCTGTTTTTT. It translates to CASSVNTGELFF. The chain links TRBV11-2 to TRBJ2-2; D not resolved. CDR3 size: 12 residues. The V gene lost 5 bases and the J gene lost 1 base, with 2 bases spanning the gap. Germline V lookup: CDR1 SGHAT, CDR2 FQNNGV.

This clonotype came up a few times. The CDR3 nucleotides read TGTGCCAGCAGTGAATTATGGACAGGGGTAGGCTATGGCTACACCTTC. This gives the protein CASSELWTGVGYGYTF. The chain couples TRBV6-1 to TRBJ1-2; the match to TRBD1 covers 9 bases. The V gene end was trimmed by 2 bases and the J gene end by 4 bases; junction bases not matched to a gene: 8. The CDR3 loop spans 16 amino acids. The V gene's germline CDR1 is MNHNS and CDR2 SASEGT.

V and J are TRBV14 and TRBJ1-5; D not certain. Per the germline V gene, CDR1 is SGHDN and CDR2 is FVKESK. This CDR3 contains 14 residues. Deletions cut 2 bases from V and 10 bases from J, with 15 bases between. CDR3 in amino acids: CASSQSLINSPQHF. In DNA, the CDR3 is TGTGCCAGCAGCCAAAGCCTGATTAATTCACCCCAGCATTTT.

The gene calls are TRBV20-1 and TRBJ2-5; TRBD1 matches 12 bases. The V and J ends lost 2 bases and 5 bases, in that order; junction bases with no gene match: 9. The CDR3 is made up of 16 amino acids. Germline CDR1 DFQATT, CDR2 SNEGSKA (reference sequence). The CDR3 sequence: CSARNPGQGALETQYF. CDR3 DNA sequence: TGCAGTGCTAGAAACCCGGGACAGGGGGCGTTGGAGACCCAGTACTTC.

This clonotype was counted once. With a much larger clone just one base away, this may be a read error. V usage is TRBV5-1 and J usage is TRBJ1-1; TRBD1 matches at 9 bases. Per the germline V gene, CDR1 is SGHRS and CDR2 is YFSETQ. This CDR3 has 15 amino acids. With 3 bases clipped from V and 3 bases from J, the junction kept 6 bases outside the gene matches. The CDR3, as DNA: TGCGCCAGCAGCTCTCCACAGGGGGCGGACACTGAAGCTTTCTTT. It specifies CASSSPQGADTEAFF.

This clonotype appeared many times. This rearrangement joins TRBV2 to TRBJ2-1, with D possibly matching TRBD2 (6 bases). Per germline, CDR1 SNHLY and CDR2 FYNNEI. Deletions cut 3 bases from V and 6 bases from J, with 9 bases between. This CDR3 contains 13 residues. CDR3: CASSEGLSNEQFF. The CDR3 DNA sequence: TGTGCCAGCAGTGAGGGACTGAGCAATGAGCAGTTCTTC.

This clonotype has ten or more counts. CDR3 loop: CASSQPGQGANTIYF. The CDR3 bases are TGCGCCAGCAGCCAGCCGGGACAGGGGGCAAACACCATATATTTT. The chain joins TRBV5-1 to TRBJ1-3, with 12 bases matching TRBD1. The CDR3 has 15 residues. Germline CDR1 is SGHRS and CDR2 is YFSETQ. Trimming cost V 4 bases and J 6 bases; bases outside gene matches: 5.

This clonotype appeared a single time. V is TRBV9 and J is TRBJ2-7; perhaps TRBD2 as D (6 bases). The CDR3 consists of 14 residues. CDR1 and CDR2 (germline): SGDLS, YYNGEE. Trimming pared 0 bases from V and 3 bases from J, leaving 10 bases between. The CDR3 protein is CASSVAAGSYEQYF. The CDR3 nucleotides read TGTGCCAGCAGCGTAGCGGCGGGGAGCTACGAGCAGTACTTC. Full variable domain (missing parts from reference TRBV9 and TRBJ2-7): DSGVTQTPKHLITATGQRVTLRCSPRSGDLSVYWYQQSLDQGLQFLIQYYNGEERAKGNILERFSAQQFPDLHSELNLSSLELGDSALYFCASSVAAGSYEQYFGPGTRLTVT.

With regard to this clonotype: One end of the junction is discordant with germline, which a read error may explain. The rearrangement links TRBV10-1 to TRBJ1-2; 11 bases are a match to TRBD1. Germline V CDR1 and CDR2: WNHNN, SYGVQD (reference sequence). This CDR3 spans 15 amino acids. The CDR3 loop is CASSPRTGGPYGCTF. The CDR3 DNA reads as TGCGCCAGCAGCCCCCGGACAGGGGGCCCTTATGGCTGCACCTTC.

This clonotype came up many times. The rearrangement joins TRBV7-9 to TRBJ1-2; D is perhaps TRBD1 (5 bases). This CDR3 contains 15 residues. V gave up 5 bases and J gave up 4 bases, with 17 bases separating them. CDR1 and CDR2 (germline): SEHNR, FQNEAQ (reference sequence). CDR3 in DNA: TGTGCCAGCAGCCTTTTATCCTCCGGGGCCTATGGCTACACCTTC. It yields the protein CASSLLSSGAYGYTF.

This chain connects TRBV5-1 to TRBJ1-2, with D unresolved. The CDR3 consists of 15 residues. V lost 0 bases and J 8 bases, leaving 17 bases between the germline ends. Germline V lookup: CDR1 SGHRS, CDR2 YFSETQ. DNA for the CDR3: TGCGCCAGCAGCTTGGCCGGACCCCCCCAAGGAGGCTACACCTTC. It is translated as CASSLAGPPQGGYTF.

V gene TRBV10-2 combines with J gene TRBJ1-1; D remains ambiguous. Trimming removed 2 bases from V and 5 bases from J, with 9 bases in between. Germline CDR1 is WSHSY and CDR2 is SAAADI. The CDR3 length is 13 residues. This CDR3 is CASSEGRETEAFF. CDR3 bases: TGCGCCAGCAGTGAGGGAAGGGAAACTGAAGCTTTCTTT.

The rearrangement joins TRBV7-9 to TRBJ2-3, with D tentatively TRBD1 or TRBD2 (6 bases each). Germline V gene lookup returns CDR1 SEHNR and CDR2 FQNEAQ (reference sequence). V gave up 11 bases and J gave up 1 base, with 13 bases separating them. The CDR3 has 13 residues. The DNA for the CDR3 is TGTGCCGTACGGGGGCCCGGCACAGATACGCAGTATTTT. It translates to CAVRGPGTDTQYF.

This clonotype has a count of ten or more. The gene calls are TRBV10-3 and TRBJ1-2; 10 nucleotides agree with TRBD1. CDR1 is ENHRY, CDR2 SYGVKD, per germline. V was clipped by 3 bases and J by 7 bases; unmatched bases: 8. The CDR3 runs 15 residues. DNA for the CDR3: TGTGCCATCAGTGACTTTGACAGGGGGCGGGGTGGCTACACCTTC. It encodes CAISDFDRGRGGYTF.

The CDR3 region is CASSDRDRGRNEQYF. DNA for the CDR3: TGTGCCAGCAGTGACCGGGACAGGGGACGGAACGAGCAGTACTTC. The J gene is TRBJ2-7, the V gene TRBV6-1, with 10 bases fitting TRBD1. The trim removed 3 bases at V and 5 bases at J, leaving 7 bases unmatched. The CDR3 contains 15 residues. Germline CDR1 MNHNS, CDR2 SASEGT.

This clonotype showed up many times. J is TRBJ2-1 and V is TRBV29-1; 10 positions match TRBD1. This CDR3 comprises 13 residues. The V segment lost 3 bases and the J segment 7 bases; nucleotides outside the gene matches: 3. From germline, CDR1 is SQVTM and CDR2 ANQGSEA. CDR3 sequence reads: CSVDRTGGNEQFF. In DNA, the CDR3 is TGCAGCGTTGACAGGACAGGGGGGAATGAGCAGTTCTTC.

The table lists this clonotype with many counts. The chain has TRBV2 and TRBJ2-7; TRBD2 is a possible D gene (6 bases). This CDR3 has 14 residues. V lost 6 bases, J lost 2 bases, and 14 bases lay in between. Germline assignment: CDR1 SNHLY and CDR2 FYNNEI. The CDR3 loop reads CASRTGTHTYEQYF. CDR3 in DNA: TGTGCCAGCAGGACCGGGACTCACACCTACGAGCAGTACTTC.

This clonotype was recorded at least ten times. The chain joins TRBV7-9 to TRBJ1-2; D not resolved. The CDR3 loop spans 12 amino acids. Trimming shortened V by 3 bases and J by 8 bases, and 10 bases separated the two germline ends. Germline V gene sequence: CDR1 SEHNR, CDR2 FQNEAQ (reference sequence). The CDR3 DNA sequence: TGTGCCAGCAGCTTCGTTCAGGAAGGCTACACCTTC. Protein product: CASSFVQEGYTF. Variable domain in full (rest from reference TRBV7-9 and TRBJ1-2): DTGVSQNPRHKITKRGQNVTFRCDPISEHNRLYWYRQTLGQGPEFLTYFQNEAQLEKSRLLSDRFSAERPKGSFSTLEIQRTEQGDSAMYLCASSFVQEGYTFGSGTRLTVV.